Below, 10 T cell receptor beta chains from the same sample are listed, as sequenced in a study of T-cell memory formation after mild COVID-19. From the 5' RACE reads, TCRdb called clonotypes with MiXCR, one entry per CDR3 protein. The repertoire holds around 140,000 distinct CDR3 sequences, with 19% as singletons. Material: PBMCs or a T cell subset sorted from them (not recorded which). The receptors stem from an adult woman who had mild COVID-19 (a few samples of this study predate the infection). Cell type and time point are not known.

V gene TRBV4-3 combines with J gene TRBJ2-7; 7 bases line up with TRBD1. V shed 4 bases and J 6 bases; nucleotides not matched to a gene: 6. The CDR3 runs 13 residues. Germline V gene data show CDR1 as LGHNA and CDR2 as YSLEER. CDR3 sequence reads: CASSLYRGGEQYF. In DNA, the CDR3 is TGCGCCAGCAGCCTCTACAGGGGTGGCGAGCAGTACTTC.

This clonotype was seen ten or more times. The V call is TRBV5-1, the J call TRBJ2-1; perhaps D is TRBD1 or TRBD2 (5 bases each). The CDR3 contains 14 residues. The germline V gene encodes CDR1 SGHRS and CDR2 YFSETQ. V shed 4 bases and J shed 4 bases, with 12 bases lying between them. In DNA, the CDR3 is TGCGCCAGCAGCCCTACCGGGGCATACAATGAGCAGTTCTTC. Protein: CASSPTGAYNEQFF.

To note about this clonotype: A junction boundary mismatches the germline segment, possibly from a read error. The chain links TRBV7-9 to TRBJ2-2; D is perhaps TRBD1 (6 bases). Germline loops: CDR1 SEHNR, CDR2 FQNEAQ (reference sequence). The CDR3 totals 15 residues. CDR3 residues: CASSLDRSKTGELFF. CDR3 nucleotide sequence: TGTGCCAGCAGCTTGGACAGATCGAAGACCGGGGAGCTGTTTTTT.

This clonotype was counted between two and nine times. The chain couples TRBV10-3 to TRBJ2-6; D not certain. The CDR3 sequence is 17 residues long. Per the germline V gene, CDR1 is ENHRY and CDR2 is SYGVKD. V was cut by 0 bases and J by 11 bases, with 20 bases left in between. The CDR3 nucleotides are TGTGCCATCAGTGAGTCGAAGTCGCCAGGCCCCTCGGACGTCCTGACTTTC. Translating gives CAISESKSPGPSDVLTF.

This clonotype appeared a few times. In DNA, the CDR3 is TGTGCCAGCAGCGCCCGCGGCCTTAGCGACAATGAGCAGTTCTTC. Protein sequence: CASSARGLSDNEQFF. V is TRBV9 and J is TRBJ2-1; D perhaps matches TRBD2 (5 bases). CDR3 length: 15 amino acids. V was trimmed by 3 bases and J by 5 bases, leaving 15 bases between them. CDR1 is SGDLS and CDR2 is YYNGEE in the germline V gene.

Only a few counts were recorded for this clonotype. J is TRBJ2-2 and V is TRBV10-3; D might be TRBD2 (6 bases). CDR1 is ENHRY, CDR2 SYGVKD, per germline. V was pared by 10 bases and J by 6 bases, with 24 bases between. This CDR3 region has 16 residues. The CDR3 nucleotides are TGTGCCACCAGAACGGGCGGGGCCCTCAACGCCGGGGAGCTGTTTTTT. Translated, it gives CATRTGGALNAGELFF.

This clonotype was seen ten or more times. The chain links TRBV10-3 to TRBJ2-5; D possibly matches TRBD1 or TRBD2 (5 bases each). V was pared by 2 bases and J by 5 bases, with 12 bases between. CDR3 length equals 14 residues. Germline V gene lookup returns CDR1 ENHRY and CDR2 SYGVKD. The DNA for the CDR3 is TGTGCCATCAGTGAGGGGGGAAGCGGCGAGACCCAGTACTTC. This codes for CAISEGGSGETQYF.

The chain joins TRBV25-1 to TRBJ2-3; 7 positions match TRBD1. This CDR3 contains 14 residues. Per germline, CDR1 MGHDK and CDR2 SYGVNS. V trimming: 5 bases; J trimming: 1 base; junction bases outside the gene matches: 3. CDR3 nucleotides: TGTGCCAGCAGTCGGACAGGACGCACAGATACGCAGTATTTT. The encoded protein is CASSRTGRTDTQYF.

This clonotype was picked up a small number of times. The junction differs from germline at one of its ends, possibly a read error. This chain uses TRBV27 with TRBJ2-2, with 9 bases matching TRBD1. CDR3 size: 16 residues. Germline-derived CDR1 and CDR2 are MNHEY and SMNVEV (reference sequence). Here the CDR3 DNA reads TGTGCCAGAAGTTTCCGGGGACAGGGGAACACCGGGGAGCTGTTTTTT. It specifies CARSFRGQGNTGELFF.

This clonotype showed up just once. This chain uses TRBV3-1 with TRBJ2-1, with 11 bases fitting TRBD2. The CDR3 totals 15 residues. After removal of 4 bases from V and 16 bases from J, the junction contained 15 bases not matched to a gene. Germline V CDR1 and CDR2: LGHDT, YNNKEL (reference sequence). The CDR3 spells CASSLTGGSGRVKFF. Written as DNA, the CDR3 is TGTGCCAGCAGCCTTACCGGAGGTAGCGGGAGGGTAAAATTCTTC.